Each of the 5 T cell receptor beta chains below was sequenced from the same sample in a study of T-cell reconstitution after alpha-beta-depleted transplantation in children. Unique molecular identifiers were used to barcode this TCRbeta library. TCRdb reprocessed the PCR reads with MiXCR, giving one entry per CDR3 protein. Here the sample spans 90,000 to 100,000 distinct CDR3 sequences, roughly an eighth being singletons. The material was PBMCs from the stem cell graft donor, obtained from the stem cell graft. These receptors were taken from a human donor who donated a stem cell graft to a child with inherited bone marrow failure.

This clonotype was recorded many times. The chain has TRBV4-3 and TRBJ2-3; 8 positions match TRBD2. Germline CDR1 LGHNA, CDR2 YSLEER. The junction had 3 bases not matched to a gene; V was cut back by 2 bases and J by 2 bases. The CDR3 is 15 amino acids. CDR3 sequence: CASSQTGLDTDTQYF. Here the CDR3 DNA reads TGCGCCAGCAGCCAAACGGGACTAGACACAGATACGCAGTATTTT.

V gene TRBV7-9 combines with J gene TRBJ1-5, with D tentatively TRBD1 (6 bases). Germline V lookup: CDR1 SEHNR, CDR2 FQNEAQ (reference sequence). Trimming took 0 bases from V and 8 from J, leaving 11 bases between them. This CDR3 spans 14 amino acids. This CDR3 is CASSLATGNEPQHF. In DNA form, the CDR3 reads TGTGCCAGCAGCTTAGCTACAGGGAATGAGCCCCAGCATTTT.

This clonotype came up a few times. The chain carries TRBV19 and TRBJ2-7; D remains unclear. Germline CDR1 and CDR2: LNHDA and SQIVND (reference sequence). Trimming shortened V by 7 bases and J by 5 bases, and 12 bases separated the two germline ends. The CDR3 has 12 amino acids. CDR3 nucleotide sequence: TGTGCCAGTACGGGTCCCTTCAACGAGCAGTACTTC. Amino acids: CASTGPFNEQYF.

This clonotype was observed at least ten times. V usage is TRBV19 and J usage is TRBJ1-6; possibly TRBD1 for D (5 bases). The length of the CDR3 is 16 residues. The germline V and J ends were trimmed by 5 bases and 5 bases, with 16 bases remaining between them. CDR1 LNHDA and CDR2 SQIVND come from the germline V gene (reference sequence). DNA of the CDR3: TGTGCCAGTAGTCTCCTAGGACAAGAAGATAATTCACCCCTCCACTTT. Translation gives CASSLLGQEDNSPLHF.

This clonotype showed up many times. The V gene is TRBV27, the J gene TRBJ1-2, with D perhaps matching TRBD1 (6 bases). This CDR3 contains 16 residues. V was cut by 2 bases and J by 4 bases, with 17 bases left in between. Germline-derived CDR1 and CDR2 are MNHEY and SMNVEV (reference sequence). The CDR3 loop is CASSLITGPFPYGYTF. The CDR3 DNA follows: TGTGCCAGCAGTTTAATTACAGGGCCCTTCCCCTATGGCTACACCTTC.